Each of the 3 T cell receptor beta chains below was sequenced from the same sample in a study of blood T cell repertoires in COVID-19 (dated by TCRdb to 2018 to 2021). Library prep was done by the immunoSEQ multiplex PCR assay. TCRdb re-hosts the immuneACCESS table, in-frame sequences only. Its copies lack some clones; in the studies checked, an unresolved V gene accounts for under half of them, and the cause for the rest is not known. Across this sample there are roughly 140,000 clones, with around 80% seen only once. In total, the top ten clones hold approximately 9% of the sample. The sequencing input was peripheral blood. These receptors came from an elderly woman in a cohort sampled during active or convalescent COVID-19.

The chain employs TRBV6-5 and TRBJ2-2; TRBD1 might be the D (5 bases). This CDR3 contains 13 residues. Germline V lookup: CDR1 MNHEY, CDR2 SVGAGI. Deletions cut 6 bases from V and 6 bases from J, with 11 bases between. CDR3 residues: CASRSTGSGELFF. The DNA of the CDR3 is TGTGCCAGCAGATCCACAGGTTCCGGGGAGCTGTTTTTT.

J is TRBJ1-5 and V is TRBV19; tentatively, D is TRBD1 (5 bases). Germline-derived CDR1 and CDR2 are LNHDA and SQIVND (reference sequence). There are 18 residues in the CDR3. V was trimmed by 4 bases and J by 4 bases, leaving 23 bases between them. The CDR3 nucleotides are TGTGCCAGTAGTAGCGGCAGGGCGGCCATCCGCACTAATCAGCCCCAGCATTTT. It encodes CASSSGRAAIRTNQPQHF. The whole variable domain, remainder taken from reference TRBV19 and TRBJ1-5, is DGGITQSPKYLFRKEGQNVTLSCEQNLNHDAMYWYRQDPGQGLRLIYYSQIVNDFQKGDIAEGYSVSREKKESFPLTVTSAQKNPTAFYLCASSSGRAAIRTNQPQHFGDGTRLSIL.

At least ten counts were recorded for this clone. V usage is TRBV16 and J usage is TRBJ1-1; 8 nucleotides align to TRBD1. The CDR3 extends over 15 amino acids. Germline-derived CDR1 and CDR2 are KGHSY and FQNENV. Germline trimming cut 4 bases from V and 5 bases from J; bases unmatched to any gene: 9. CDR3 region: CASSPYRGVGTEAFF. In nucleotides, the CDR3 is TGTGCCAGCAGCCCTTACAGGGGGGTCGGAACTGAAGCTTTCTTT. The variable domain in full, with the rest retrieved from reference TRBV16 and TRBJ1-1, is GEEVAQTPKHLVRGEGQKAKLYCAPIKGHSYVFWYQQVLKNEFKFLISFQNENVFDETGMPKERFSAKCLPNSPCSLEIQATKLEDSAVYFCASSPYRGVGTEAFFGQGTRLTVV.